Below, 6 T cell receptor beta chains from the same sample are listed, as sequenced in a study of T cell repertoires in cytomegalovirus infection. Via MiXCR, TCRdb re-called the reads, giving one row per CDR3 protein. The sample yields 510,000 or so distinct CDR3 sequences, around 27% seen once. Sequences were obtained from PBMCs. The source of these receptors is a human donor in good health (CMV status not recorded). Some clones in this sample may be carry-over from other donors' samples.

The chain recombines TRBV20-1 with TRBJ1-2, with a weak D call TRBD1 (5 bases). The CDR3 contains 13 residues. Trimming took off 4 bases at V and 8 bases at J, with 17 bases between the two ends. CDR1 and CDR2 from the germline V gene are DFQATT and SNEGSKA (reference sequence). DNA of the CDR3: TGCAGTGCTACGGACGGAGGGGTTGGGGGCTACACCTTC. It is translated as CSATDGGVGGYTF.

Ten or more counts support this clonotype. This chain links TRBV24-1 with TRBJ2-3, with TRBD2 identical over 8 bases. Germline trimming cut 2 bases from V and 3 bases from J; bases unmatched to any gene: 6. This CDR3 has 16 residues. Germline CDR1 is KGHDR and CDR2 is SFDVKD. The CDR3 coding sequence is TGTGCCACCAGTGATTACGGGAGGGCCGGTACAGATACGCAGTATTTT. It translates to CATSDYGRAGTDTQYF.

This clonotype has more than one count but fewer than ten. The chain uses TRBV12-3 or TRBV12-4 and TRBJ2-7, with D hard to call. The CDR3 has 13 residues. Trimming removed 3 bases from V and 0 bases from J, with 6 bases in between. This chain's CDR3 is CASSFKLSYEQYF. As DNA, the CDR3 is TGTGCCAGCAGTTTTAAACTCTCCTACGAGCAGTACTTC.

V usage is TRBV5-1 and J usage is TRBJ1-2; D is unclear. Trimming took 0 bases from V and 4 from J, leaving 13 bases between them. The CDR3 is made up of 15 amino acids. Germline CDR1 is SGHRS and CDR2 is YFSETQ. The CDR3 coding sequence is TGCGCCAGCAGCTTGGGGGGAGAGGCGCGCTATGGCTACACCTTC. Amino acid sequence: CASSLGGEARYGYTF.

V gene TRBV11-2 combines with J gene TRBJ1-1; TRBD1 is a possible D gene (5 bases). The CDR3 length is 15 residues. Trimming pared 6 bases from V and 1 base from J, leaving 15 bases between. The germline V gene encodes CDR1 SGHAT and CDR2 FQNNGV. DNA for the CDR3: TGTGCCAGCAGTTTGACTCATGACAGGAACACTGAAGCTTTCTTT. Its protein product is CASSLTHDRNTEAFF.

The rearrangement joins TRBV6-2 or TRBV6-3 to TRBJ2-5, with 8 bases that match TRBD2. Germline CDR1 MNHEY, CDR2 SVGEGT. The CDR3 sequence is 16 residues long. The V segment lost 6 bases and the J segment 5 bases; nucleotides outside the gene matches: 14. CDR3 DNA sequence: TGTGCCAGCAGACTAAGGTCTATAGCGGGAAAGGAGACCCAGTACTTC. Residues: CASRLRSIAGKETQYF.